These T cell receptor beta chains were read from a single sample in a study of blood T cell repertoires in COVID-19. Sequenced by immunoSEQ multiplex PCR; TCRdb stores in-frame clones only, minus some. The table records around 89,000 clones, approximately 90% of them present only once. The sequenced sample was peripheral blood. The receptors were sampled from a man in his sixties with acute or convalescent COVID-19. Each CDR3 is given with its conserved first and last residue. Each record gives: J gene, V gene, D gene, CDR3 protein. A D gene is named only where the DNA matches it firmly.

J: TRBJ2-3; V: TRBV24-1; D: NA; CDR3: CATSDTRRGTDTQYF
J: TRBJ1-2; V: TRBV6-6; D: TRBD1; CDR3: CASSFSSGQGLYGYTF
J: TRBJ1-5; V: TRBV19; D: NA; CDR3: CASTGISNQPQHF
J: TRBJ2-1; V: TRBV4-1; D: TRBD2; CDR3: CASSQGFAREPYNEQFF
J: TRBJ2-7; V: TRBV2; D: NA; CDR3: CASSEWDKNEQYF
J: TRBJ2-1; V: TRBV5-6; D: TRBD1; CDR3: CASSLPGQGLNEQFF
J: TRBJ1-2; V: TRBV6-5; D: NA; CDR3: CASSYARQAYGYTF
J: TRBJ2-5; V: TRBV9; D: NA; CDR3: CASSGEGGGLETQYF
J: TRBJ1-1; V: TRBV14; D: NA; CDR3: CASSQPNRDQVF
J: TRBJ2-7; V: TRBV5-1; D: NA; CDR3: CASSLLANNEQYF
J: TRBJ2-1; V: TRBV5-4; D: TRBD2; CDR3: CASSLGLAVSYNEQFF
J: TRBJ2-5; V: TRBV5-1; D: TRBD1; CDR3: CASSVDRVAETQYF
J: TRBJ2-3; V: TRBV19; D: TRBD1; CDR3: CASSPSDRGAQYF
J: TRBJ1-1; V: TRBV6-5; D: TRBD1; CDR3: CASRGTGDTEAFF